This entry concerns a single T cell receptor (beta chain). The data were taken from a study of OX40 agonist ivuxolimab in advanced cancers. V dropped 5 bases and J dropped 1; count of bases not matched to a gene: 5. This CDR3 has 15 amino acids. Germline assignment: CDR1 SGHTA and CDR2 FQGNSA. Only in-frame clones appear in the TCRdb table, and some are missing; sequencing was by immunoSEQ multiplex PCR. The table shows 45,000 to 60,000 clones, with approximately 92% occurring only once. This chain connects TRBV7-2 to TRBJ2-1; 7 nucleotides match TRBD1. Sequences were derived from CD4+ or CD8+ T cells sorted from blood, sampled in a trial of the OX40 agonist ivuxolimab. The sequence was obtained from an adult with an advanced solid tumor such as melanoma, head and neck, liver or kidney cancer. Here the CDR3 DNA reads TGTGCCAGCAGCGCAGCAGGGGGTTCCTACAATGAGCAGTTCTTC. Its protein is CASSAAGGSYNEQFF.